A selection of T cell receptor beta chains follows, all from one sample in a study of PD-1 blockade in classical Hodgkin lymphoma. Assay used: immunoSEQ multiplex PCR; TCRdb lists only in-frame clones, some missing. The table has approximately 98,000 clones, about 88% seen once. The sample in question was peripheral blood mononuclear cells (PBMCs), obtained before the second cycle of nivolumab. The receptor source for this set is a human donor with classical Hodgkin lymphoma. CDR3s include the opening cysteine and the closing phenylalanine or tryptophan. The order of the fields is V gene, clone size, CDR3 protein. Rows give clone size only sometimes, using once, few, many, or a class for an expanded clone.

>TRBV15|-
CATSRGGDYGYTF
>TRBV7-2|-
CASSSDGEAFF
>TRBV19|-
CASSMAGSSYNEQFF
>TRBV27|-
CASSLRMANTGELFF
>TRBV5-1|-
CASSLGTTGETRYF
>TRBV5-1|-
CASSVGQTNDGYTF
>TRBV18|-
CASSPPPGWEGEQYF
>TRBV4-1|-
CASSQEAAEPDTQYF
>TRBV30|few
CAWSVGSSNQPQHF
>TRBV15|few
CATSERIGQPQHF
>TRBV5-1|-
CASSLESNEQYF
>TRBV5-5|-
CASSRQVREDQPQHF
>TRBV10-2|-
CASSGGLAADEQYF
>TRBV28|-
CASSFLSNQPQHF
>TRBV11-3|-
CASSLEWLSGAEETQYF
>TRBV30|once
CAWSGAYEQYF
>TRBV7-9|-
CASSFAGGVQYF
>TRBV9|few
CASSVDFRSYEQYF
>TRBV9|-
CASSSSGSSYNEQFF
>TRBV19|-
CASSRTAIEAFF
>TRBV5-6|-
CASSLRVTSGIVDTQYF
>TRBV30|-
CAWGTGELFF
>TRBV2|-
CASMVAGGVNYGYTF
>TRBV7-9|-
CASSSVGSYNEQFF
>TRBV18|-
CASSKTAQGETQYF
>TRBV6-6|-
CASKRVQGQETQYF
>TRBV28|-
CASNPGTASYEQYF
>TRBV6-1|-
CASSPAGLNQPQHF
>TRBV6-5|-
CASSYSQGNSPLHF